This entry lists 26 T cell receptor beta chains sequenced from one sample in a study of blood T cell repertoires in COVID-19. The table came from immunoSEQ multiplex PCR; TCRdb's copy has only in-frame clones and leaves some out. The table lists under 450,000 clones, about 89% of them singletons. The sequencing input was PBMCs or T cells enriched from blood (not recorded which). These TCRs come from a young man who had recovered from COVID-19.

This clone is a singleton in its sample. V is TRBV30 and J is TRBJ1-1, with 10 positions matching TRBD1. V lost 3 bases, J lost 2 bases, and 12 bases stayed unmatched. The germline gives CDR1 GTSNPN, CDR2 SVGIG (reference sequence). This CDR3 is 17 amino acids long. The CDR3 spells CAWRVTPGQGINTEAFF. The CDR3 coding sequence is TGTGCCTGGAGAGTGACCCCGGGACAGGGGATTAACACTGAAGCTTTCTTT.

This sequence joins TRBV18 and TRBJ2-7; 9 nucleotides match TRBD1. Losses at the gene ends were 5 bases for V and 2 bases for J; bases not matched to a gene: 7. This CDR3 has 15 residues. The germline CDR1 and CDR2 sequences are KGHSH and LQKENI. The CDR3 nucleotides are TGTGCCAGCTCATTGGACAGGGGCTATCCCTACGAGCAGTACTTC. This sequence encodes CASSLDRGYPYEQYF.

The rearrangement uses TRBV7-2 and TRBJ1-2; TRBD1 might be the D (6 bases). Trimming shortened V by 5 bases and J by 4 bases, and 26 bases separated the two germline ends. This CDR3 contains 18 residues. CDR1 and CDR2 from the germline V gene are SGHTA and FQGNSA. CDR3 residues: CASSPASSIEYRAYGYTF. The DNA for the CDR3 is TGTGCCAGCAGCCCCGCCTCAAGTATAGAGTACAGGGCCTATGGCTACACCTTC.

This chain links TRBV20-1 with TRBJ1-4; D is uncertain. The length of the CDR3 is 10 residues. The germline gives CDR1 DFQATT, CDR2 SNEGSKA (reference sequence). Trimming removed 6 bases from V and 9 bases from J, with 8 bases in between. CDR3 region: CSAGSQKLFF. CDR3 in DNA: TGCAGTGCAGGTAGCCAAAAACTGTTTTTT.

As for this clone: Other DNA sequences of this sample code for an identical CDR3. V gene TRBV29-1 combines with J gene TRBJ1-5, with D maybe TRBD1 (5 bases). CDR1 and CDR2 (germline): SQVTM, ANQGSEA. V was pared by 6 bases and J by 0 bases, with 9 bases between. CDR3 length: 13 residues. CDR3 bases: TGCAGCGTGCAGGGCCATAGCAATCAGCCCCAGCATTTT. Protein: CSVQGHSNQPQHF.

This rearrangement joins TRBV7-9 to TRBJ2-1, with a tentative D call TRBD1 (5 bases). This CDR3 is 15 amino acids long. V was shortened by 3 bases and J by 7 bases, with 16 bases between the two germline ends. Germline CDR1 and CDR2: SEHNR and FQNEAQ (reference sequence). CDR3 DNA sequence: TGTGCCAGCAGCTTTCCCCGAGGCAGGGATAATGAGCAGTTCTTC. This translates into CASSFPRGRDNEQFF.

The rearrangement links TRBV4-1 to TRBJ2-6, with 8 bases aligning to TRBD2. After removal of 4 bases from V and 0 bases from J, the junction contained 2 bases not matched to a gene. The CDR3 consists of 16 residues. Looked up from germline, CDR1 is MGHRA and CDR2 is YSYEKL. In nucleotides, the CDR3 is TGCGCCAGCAGCCCGGGGGGGAGCTCTGGGGCCAACGTCCTGACTTTC. Its translation: CASSPGGSSGANVLTF.

The chain combines TRBV5-1 with TRBJ1-2; 7 bases line up with TRBD1. Germline CDR1 and CDR2: SGHRS and YFSETQ. This CDR3 has 14 amino acids. V was pared by 2 bases and J by 6 bases, with 7 bases of the junction left unmatched. The CDR3 spells CASSFTGVSDGYTF. In DNA, the CDR3 is TGCGCCAGCAGCTTCACAGGGGTCTCTGATGGCTACACCTTC.

The J gene is TRBJ1-2, the V gene TRBV5-4; 7 nucleotides agree with TRBD1. This CDR3 spans 13 amino acids. Germline lookup yields CDR1 SGHNT and CDR2 YYREEE (reference sequence). Germline trimming cut 5 bases from V and 6 bases from J; bases unmatched to any gene: 7. CDR3 bases: TGTGCCAGCAGTTACGGGCAGGGGGATGGCTACACCTTC. This gives the protein CASSYGQGDGYTF.

The rearrangement links TRBV10-2 to TRBJ1-2; D not resolved. Trimming removed 1 base from V and 6 bases from J, with 12 bases in between. Germline lookup yields CDR1 WSHSY and CDR2 SAAADI. CDR3 length: 14 residues. The CDR3 DNA sequence: TGCGCCAGCAGTGAGTTACGGCTGGAGGATGGCTACACCTTC. Its translation: CASSELRLEDGYTF.

The chain is built from TRBV19 and TRBJ2-1; 8 bases fit TRBD1. Germline CDR1 and CDR2: LNHDA and SQIVND (reference sequence). V lost 5 bases and J lost 3; bases outside the gene matches: 9. This CDR3 is built from 16 residues. Here the CDR3 DNA reads TGTGCCAGTAGTCCCGGACGGGACAGGCTCTACAATGAGCAGTTCTTC. It codes for CASSPGRDRLYNEQFF.

V usage is TRBV7-9 and J usage is TRBJ1-2, with D perhaps TRBD1 (6 bases). Germline values: CDR1 SEHNR, CDR2 FQNEAQ (reference sequence). The ends were cut back, 1 base at V and 1 base at J, with 7 bases in the middle. The CDR3 consists of 14 residues. CDR3 sequence: CASSLGGRNYGYTF. The CDR3 DNA follows: TGTGCCAGCAGCTTAGGGGGGCGTAACTATGGCTACACCTTC. Full variable domain (outside the CDR3, taken from reference TRBV7-9 and TRBJ1-2): DTGVSQNPRHKITKRGQNVTFRCDPISEHNRLYWYRQTLGQGPEFLTYFQNEAQLEKSRLLSDRFSAERPKGSFSTLEIQRTEQGDSAMYLCASSLGGRNYGYTFGSGTRLTVV.

V is TRBV10-3 and J is TRBJ1-2; TRBD1 agrees at 7 bases. With V trimmed by 6 bases and J by 4 bases, 5 bases remained unmatched. CDR1 and CDR2 (germline): ENHRY, SYGVKD. The CDR3 runs to 13 residues. The CDR3 DNA reads as TGTGCCATCAGGCGGGACAGCAGCTATGGCTACACCTTC. As protein: CAIRRDSSYGYTF.

This chain connects TRBV4-2 to TRBJ1-5; 9 bases align to TRBD1. Trimming cost V 1 base and J 5 bases; bases outside gene matches: 3. CDR3 length equals 15 residues. Germline V CDR1 and CDR2: LGHNA, YNFKEQ. This CDR3 reads CASSQAGQGDQPQHF. CDR3 DNA sequence: TGTGCCAGCAGCCAAGCGGGACAGGGCGATCAGCCCCAGCATTTT.

This clone turned up a few times. The chain is built from TRBV4-1 and TRBJ1-2; TRBD1 aligns across 9 bases. The CDR3 has 13 residues. Germline CDR1 reads MGHRA; CDR2 reads YSYEKL. Germline trimming cut 7 bases from V and 7 bases from J; bases unmatched to any gene: 7. In DNA, the CDR3 is TGCGCCAGCAAGGGACAGGGAGTAAGTGGCTACACCTTC. Amino acid sequence: CASKGQGVSGYTF.

The chain recombines TRBV9 with TRBJ1-2, with D perhaps TRBD1 (6 bases). Looked up from germline, CDR1 is SGDLS and CDR2 is YYNGEE. V gave up 0 bases and J gave up 2 bases, with 14 bases separating them. The CDR3 totals 16 residues. CDR3 region: CASSVGGLNLNYGYTF. CDR3 sequence (DNA): TGTGCCAGCAGCGTAGGGGGGCTAAACCTGAACTATGGCTACACCTTC.

This chain connects TRBV7-9 to TRBJ2-7; perhaps TRBD1 as D (7 bases). The ends were cut back, 0 bases at V and 5 bases at J, with 17 bases in the middle. Germline assignment: CDR1 SEHNR and CDR2 FQNEAQ (reference sequence). This CDR3 contains 16 residues. The CDR3 DNA is TGTGCCAGCAGCTTAGCGCTAGGAGGGGGCGCCGACGAGCAGTACTTC. Encoded protein: CASSLALGGGADEQYF.

V gene TRBV28 combines with J gene TRBJ2-1; weak D call: TRBD1 (5 bases). The CDR3 loop spans 15 amino acids. Looked up from germline, CDR1 is MDHEN and CDR2 is SYDVKM. V dropped 6 bases and J dropped 2 bases, with 14 bases sitting between them. The CDR3 nucleotides read TGTGCCAGCAGACTGACAGTCGCCCCCTACAATGAGCAGTTCTTC. This translates into CASRLTVAPYNEQFF.

This chain uses TRBV5-6 with TRBJ2-6; 7 nucleotides match TRBD1. This CDR3 spans 19 amino acids. Unmatched junction bases numbered 9, after V lost 0 bases and J lost 0 bases. The germline gives CDR1 SGHDT, CDR2 YYEEEE. CDR3 in DNA: TGTGCCAGCAGCTTGGCGATGGGGACAGAATACTCTGGGGCCAACGTCCTGACTTTC. This encodes CASSLAMGTEYSGANVLTF.

The V gene is TRBV7-9, the J gene TRBJ1-6; D perhaps matches TRBD1 (5 bases). Germline lookup yields CDR1 SEHNR and CDR2 FQNEAQ (reference sequence). The V gene lost 6 bases and the J gene lost 7 bases, with 7 bases spanning the gap. The CDR3 runs to 12 residues. CDR3 region: CASSQGNSPLHF. The CDR3, as DNA: TGTGCCAGCAGTCAGGGAAATTCACCCCTCCACTTT.

V is TRBV3-1 (or the pseudogene TRBV3-2) and J is TRBJ2-4; 11 bases fit TRBD1. Germline lookup yields CDR1 LGHDT and CDR2 YNNKEL (reference sequence). The CDR3 contains 14 residues. V lost 7 bases and J lost 6; bases outside the gene matches: 5. In DNA, the CDR3 is TGTGCCAGCACCCCAGGGACAGGGGGAAACATTCAGTACTTC. Translating it yields CASTPGTGGNIQYF.

CDR3 coding DNA: TGTGCCTGGAAACCGCCGGGGTACAATGAGCAGTTCTTC. Translated, it gives CAWKPPGYNEQFF. The chain combines TRBV30 with TRBJ2-1, with D tentatively TRBD2 (5 bases). The CDR3 contains 13 residues. Trimming shortened V by 4 bases and J by 4 bases, and 11 bases separated the two germline ends. Germline V gene data show CDR1 as GTSNPN and CDR2 as SVGIG (reference sequence).

This clone has only one observation. The V gene is TRBV18, the J gene TRBJ1-1, with 9 bases identical to TRBD1. CDR1 and CDR2 (germline): KGHSH, LQKENI. CDR3 length: 14 residues. J was trimmed by 4 bases and V by 5 bases; bases with no gene match: 5. CDR3 region: CASSIGQGRTEAFF. CDR3 nucleotides: TGTGCCAGCTCAATCGGACAGGGGCGCACTGAAGCTTTCTTT.

The chain has TRBV27 and TRBJ1-4; D unresolved. V was pared by 4 bases and J by 4 bases, with 13 bases between. Per germline, CDR1 MNHEY and CDR2 SMNVEV (reference sequence). The CDR3 sequence is 15 residues long. CDR3 coding DNA: TGTGCCAGCAGTTACGATTTTACCGGTAATGAAAAACTGTTTTTT. Translated: CASSYDFTGNEKLFF.

This chain uses TRBV10-3 with TRBJ1-2, with 12 bases identical to TRBD1. CDR1 is ENHRY and CDR2 is SYGVKD in the germline V gene. The CDR3 is made up of 14 amino acids. V lost 6 bases and J lost 7; bases outside the gene matches: 6. This chain's CDR3 is CAISGTGGAFGYTF. CDR3 sequence (DNA): TGTGCCATCAGCGGGACAGGGGGCGCTTTTGGCTACACCTTC.

The CDR3 protein is CASSQAGVGNTIYF. CDR3 DNA sequence: TGTGCCAGCAGCCAAGCAGGGGTTGGAAACACCATATATTTT. The chain has TRBV3-1 (or the pseudogene TRBV3-2) and TRBJ1-3; TRBD1 might be the D (6 bases). The germline V gene encodes CDR1 LGHDT and CDR2 YNNKEL (reference sequence). The CDR3 has 14 amino acids. V was clipped by 1 base and J by 3 bases, with 7 bases between them.